This T cell receptor (beta chain) is drawn from a study of T-cell memory formation after mild COVID-19. TCRdb redid the calling of the 5' RACE reads with MiXCR, one entry per CDR3 protein. The table records about 340,000 distinct CDR3 sequences, 20% to 25% of them present only once. Points on this clonotype: The antigen is not known.

Study-wide points: Shrinking CD4+ clones were chiefly CM and EM; CD8+ ones were chiefly EMRA. Whereas later expanders leaned CD4+, clones contracting day 15 to 85 showed a balanced CD4/CD8 makeup.

Germline V gives CDR1 SNHLY, CDR2 FYNNEI. This CDR3 has 13 amino acids. The V segment lost 3 bases and the J segment 7 bases; nucleotides outside the gene matches: 2. Sequencing was carried out using PBMCs or a T cell subset sorted from them (not recorded which). The receptor's source is an adult woman who had mild COVID-19 (a few samples of this study predate the infection). Cell type and time point are not known. The chain carries TRBV2 and TRBJ2-5; 10 bases match TRBD2. Written as DNA, the CDR3 is TGTGCCAGCAGTGAGCTAGCGGGAGCGACCCAGTACTTC. Residues: CASSELAGATQYF.